This TCR beta chain was sequenced in a study of T cells in Graves' hyperthyroidism and ophthalmopathy. This clonotype occurred many times. The CDR3 consists of 17 residues. With V trimmed by 0 bases and J by 5 bases, 10 bases remained unmatched. Amplification of TCR beta CDR3 regions used RNA as the template. First-round RT-PCR of the TCR CDR3 relied on the HTBI primer set. TCRdb independently ran MiXCR on the multiplex PCR reads; one entry per CDR3 protein. The table includes under 350,000 distinct CDR3 sequences, approximately 15% detected once. This clonotype was obtained from a woman aged 40 to 50 with Graves' hyperthyroidism. V is TRBV12-3 or TRBV12-4 and J is TRBJ2-1; 7 nucleotides line up with TRBD2. The sample comprised blood. CDR3 sequence (DNA): TGTGCCAGCAGTTTAGCGCTGGGTCGGGGGGAAGACAATGAGCAGTTCTTC. This translates into CASSLALGRGEDNEQFF.